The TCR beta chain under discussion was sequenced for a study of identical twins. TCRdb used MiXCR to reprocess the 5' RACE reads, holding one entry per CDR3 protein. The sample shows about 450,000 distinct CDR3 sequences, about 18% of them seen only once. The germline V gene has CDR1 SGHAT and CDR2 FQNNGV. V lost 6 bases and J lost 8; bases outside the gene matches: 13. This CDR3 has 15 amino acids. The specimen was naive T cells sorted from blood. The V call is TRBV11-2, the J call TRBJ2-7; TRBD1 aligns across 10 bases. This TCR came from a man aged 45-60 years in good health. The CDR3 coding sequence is TGTGCCAGCAGTCCAACCGGGACAGGGGTCCACAAGCAGTACTTC. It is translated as CASSPTGTGVHKQYF. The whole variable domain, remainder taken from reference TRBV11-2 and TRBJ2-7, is EAGVAQSPRYKIIEKRQSVAFWCNPISGHATLYWYQQILGQGPKLLIQFQNNGVVDDSQLPKDRFSAERLKGVDSTLKIQPAKLEDSAVYLCASSPTGTGVHKQYFGPGTRLTVT.